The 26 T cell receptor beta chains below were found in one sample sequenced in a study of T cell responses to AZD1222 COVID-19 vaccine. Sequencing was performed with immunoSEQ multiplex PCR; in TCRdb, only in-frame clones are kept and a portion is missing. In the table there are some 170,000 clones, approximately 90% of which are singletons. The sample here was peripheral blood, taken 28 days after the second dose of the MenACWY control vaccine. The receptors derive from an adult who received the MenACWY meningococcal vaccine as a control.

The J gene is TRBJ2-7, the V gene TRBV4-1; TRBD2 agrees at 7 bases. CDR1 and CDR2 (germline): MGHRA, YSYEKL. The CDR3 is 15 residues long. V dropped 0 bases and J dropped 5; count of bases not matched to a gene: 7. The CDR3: CASSQDEQAGDEQYF. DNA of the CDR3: TGCGCCAGCAGCCAAGATGAACAGGCGGGGGACGAGCAGTACTTC.

In DNA form, the CDR3 reads TGTGCCATCAGTGATCGACGGACTTCTGGCAATGAGCAGTTCTTC. Translating gives CAISDRRTSGNEQFF. J is TRBJ2-1 and V is TRBV10-3, with D possibly being TRBD2 (5 bases). Germline CDR1 ENHRY, CDR2 SYGVKD. V was trimmed by 3 bases and J by 6 bases, leaving 15 bases between them. This CDR3 is built from 15 residues.

CDR3 sequence reads: CASRPQAGSYEQYF. For the CDR3, the DNA is TGTGCCAGCAGACCACAAGCGGGATCCTACGAGCAGTACTTC. The rearrangement joins TRBV27 to TRBJ2-7; 7 bases fit TRBD2. CDR1 and CDR2 (germline): MNHEY, SMNVEV (reference sequence). Germline trimming cut 6 bases from V and 1 base from J; bases unmatched to any gene: 6. This CDR3 comprises 14 residues.

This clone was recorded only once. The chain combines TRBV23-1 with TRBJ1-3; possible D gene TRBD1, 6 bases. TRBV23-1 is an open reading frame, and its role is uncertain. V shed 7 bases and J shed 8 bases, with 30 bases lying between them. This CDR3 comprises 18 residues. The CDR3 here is CASMLRGLQGGDGDTIYF. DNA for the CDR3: TGCGCCAGCATGTTACGGGGGTTACAGGGAGGAGACGGGGACACCATATATTTT.

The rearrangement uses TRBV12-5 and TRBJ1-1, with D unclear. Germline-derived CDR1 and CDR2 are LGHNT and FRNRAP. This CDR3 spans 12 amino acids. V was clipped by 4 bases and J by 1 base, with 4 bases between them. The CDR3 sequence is CASGWGNTEAFF. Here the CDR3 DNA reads TGTGCTAGTGGTTGGGGGAACACTGAAGCTTTCTTT. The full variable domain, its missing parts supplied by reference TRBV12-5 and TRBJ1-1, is DARVTQTPRHKVTEMGQEVTMRCQPILGHNTVFWYRQTMMQGLELLAYFRNRAPLDDSGMPKDRFSAEMPDATLATLKIQPSEPRDSAVYFCASGWGNTEAFFGQGTRLTVV.

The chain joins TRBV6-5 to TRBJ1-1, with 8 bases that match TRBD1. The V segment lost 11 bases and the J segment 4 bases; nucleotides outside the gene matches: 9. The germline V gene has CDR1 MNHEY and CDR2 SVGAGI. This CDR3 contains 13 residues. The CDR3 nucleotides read TGTGCCGGTAGACAGGGGCGGGTCACTGAAGCTTTCTTT. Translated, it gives CAGRQGRVTEAFF.

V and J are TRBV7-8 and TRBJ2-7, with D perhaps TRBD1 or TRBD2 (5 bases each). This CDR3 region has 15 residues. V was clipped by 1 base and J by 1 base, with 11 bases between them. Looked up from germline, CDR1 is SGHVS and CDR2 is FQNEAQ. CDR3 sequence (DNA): TGTGCCAGCAGCTTAGGGGACCCGAGGTCCTACGAGCAGTACTTC. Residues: CASSLGDPRSYEQYF.

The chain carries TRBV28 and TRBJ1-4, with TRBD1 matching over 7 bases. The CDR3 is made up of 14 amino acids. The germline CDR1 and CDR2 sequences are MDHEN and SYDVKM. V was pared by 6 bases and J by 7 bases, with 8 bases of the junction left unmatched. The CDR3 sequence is CASRSQGVGEKLFF. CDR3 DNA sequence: TGTGCCAGCAGGTCCCAGGGGGTGGGTGAAAAACTGTTTTTT.

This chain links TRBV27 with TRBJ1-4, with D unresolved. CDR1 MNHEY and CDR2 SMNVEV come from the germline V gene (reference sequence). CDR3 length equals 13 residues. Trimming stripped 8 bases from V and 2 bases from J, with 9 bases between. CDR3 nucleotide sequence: TGTGCCAGCGCGCCTTCGACTAATGAAAAACTGTTTTTT. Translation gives CASAPSTNEKLFF.

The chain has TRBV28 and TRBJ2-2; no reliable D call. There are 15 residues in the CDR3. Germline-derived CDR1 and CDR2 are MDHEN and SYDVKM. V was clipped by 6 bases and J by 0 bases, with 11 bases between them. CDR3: CASSLNTANTGELFF. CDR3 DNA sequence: TGTGCCAGCAGCCTTAACACTGCGAACACCGGGGAGCTGTTTTTT.

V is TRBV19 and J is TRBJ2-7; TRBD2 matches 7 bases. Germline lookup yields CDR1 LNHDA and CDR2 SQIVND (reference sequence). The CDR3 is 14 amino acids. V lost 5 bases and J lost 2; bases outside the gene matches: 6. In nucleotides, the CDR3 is TGTGCCAGTAGTGTAACGGGAGGCGCCTACGAGCAGTACTTC. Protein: CASSVTGGAYEQYF. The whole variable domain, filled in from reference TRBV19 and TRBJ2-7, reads DGGITQSPKYLFRKEGQNVTLSCEQNLNHDAMYWYRQDPGQGLRLIYYSQIVNDFQKGDIAEGYSVSREKKESFPLTVTSAQKNPTAFYLCASSVTGGAYEQYFGPGTRLTVT.

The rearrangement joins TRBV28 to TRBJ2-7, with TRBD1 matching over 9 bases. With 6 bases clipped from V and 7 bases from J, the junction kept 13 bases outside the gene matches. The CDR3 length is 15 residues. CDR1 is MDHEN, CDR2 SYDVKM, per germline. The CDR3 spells CASRRDRVRLGEQYF. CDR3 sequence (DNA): TGTGCCAGCAGACGGGACAGGGTAAGGTTGGGGGAGCAGTACTTC. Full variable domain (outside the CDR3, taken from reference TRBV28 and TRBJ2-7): DVKVTQSSRYLVKRTGEKVFLECVQDMDHENMFWYRQDPGLGLRLIYFSYDVKMKEKGDIPEGYSVSREKKERFSLILESASTNQTSMYLCASRRDRVRLGEQYFGPGTRLTVT.

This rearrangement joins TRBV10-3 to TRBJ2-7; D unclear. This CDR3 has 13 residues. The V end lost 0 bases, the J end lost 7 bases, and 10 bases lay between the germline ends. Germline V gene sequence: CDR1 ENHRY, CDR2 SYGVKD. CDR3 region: CAISESAPEEQYF. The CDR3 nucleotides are TGTGCCATCAGTGAGTCGGCTCCTGAAGAGCAGTACTTC.

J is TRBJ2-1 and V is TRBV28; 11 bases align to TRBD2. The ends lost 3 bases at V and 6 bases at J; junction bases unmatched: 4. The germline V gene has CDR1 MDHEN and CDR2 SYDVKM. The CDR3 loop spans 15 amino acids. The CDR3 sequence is CASSFQLAGVNEQFF. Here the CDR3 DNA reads TGTGCCAGCAGTTTTCAACTAGCGGGAGTCAATGAGCAGTTCTTC.

CDR3 sequence reads: CAWSVQFPGERGYTF. The CDR3 bases are TGTGCCTGGAGTGTACAATTCCCCGGCGAGAGAGGCTACACCTTC. The chain combines TRBV30 with TRBJ1-2; D is ambiguous. Germline V gene sequence: CDR1 GTSNPN, CDR2 SVGIG (reference sequence). V was cut by 0 bases and J by 8 bases, with 19 bases left in between. This CDR3 is built from 15 residues.

Written as DNA, the CDR3 is TGTGCCAGCAGCGGACACAGGGGGCAGGAGACCCAGTACTTC. It translates to CASSGHRGQETQYF. The chain is built from TRBV7-9 and TRBJ2-5; 9 positions agree with TRBD1. The germline CDR1 and CDR2 sequences are SEHNR and FQNEAQ (reference sequence). J was trimmed by 5 bases and V by 5 bases; bases with no gene match: 6. The CDR3 consists of 14 residues.

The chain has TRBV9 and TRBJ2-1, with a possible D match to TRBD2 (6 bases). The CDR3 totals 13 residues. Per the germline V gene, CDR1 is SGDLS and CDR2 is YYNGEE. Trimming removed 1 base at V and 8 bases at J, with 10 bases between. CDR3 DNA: TGTGCCAGCAGCGTATCCGGGGGAGATGAGCAGTTCTTC. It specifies CASSVSGGDEQFF.

CDR3 protein: CASSRFDRAGDYGYTF. The CDR3 bases are TGTGCCAGCTCACGATTCGACAGGGCCGGCGACTATGGCTACACCTTC. The rearrangement uses TRBV18 and TRBJ1-2, with 7 bases that match TRBD1. J gave up 3 bases and V 4 bases, and 11 bases lay outside the gene matches. This CDR3 region has 16 residues. In germline, CDR1 is KGHSH, CDR2 LQKENI.

In DNA form, the CDR3 reads TGTGCCAGCAGCTTCTACCATGGGACAGGGGGCGGCAATCAGCCCCAGCATTTT. This gives the protein CASSFYHGTGGGNQPQHF. The chain is built from TRBV5-6 and TRBJ1-5; 12 nucleotides line up with TRBD1. This CDR3 comprises 18 residues. CDR1 SGHDT and CDR2 YYEEEE come from the germline V gene. Germline trimming cut 2 bases from V and 2 bases from J; bases unmatched to any gene: 8.

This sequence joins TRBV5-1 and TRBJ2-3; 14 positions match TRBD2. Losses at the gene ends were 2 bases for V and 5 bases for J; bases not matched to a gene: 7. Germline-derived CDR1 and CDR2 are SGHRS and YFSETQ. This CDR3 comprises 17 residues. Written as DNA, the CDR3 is TGCGCCAGCAGCTTCCTTTCGGGACTAGCGGGAGAAGATACGCAGTATTTT. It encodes CASSFLSGLAGEDTQYF.

The CDR3 nucleotides read TGTGCCTACCTACGAAGGGAGGATACCGGGGAGCTGTTTTTT. Its translation: CAYLRREDTGELFF. The rearrangement uses TRBV30 and TRBJ2-2, with D possibly matching TRBD2 (6 bases). This CDR3 is 14 amino acids long. CDR1 is GTSNPN, CDR2 SVGIG, per germline (reference sequence). With 7 bases removed from V and 5 bases from J, the gap between germline ends came to 17 bases.

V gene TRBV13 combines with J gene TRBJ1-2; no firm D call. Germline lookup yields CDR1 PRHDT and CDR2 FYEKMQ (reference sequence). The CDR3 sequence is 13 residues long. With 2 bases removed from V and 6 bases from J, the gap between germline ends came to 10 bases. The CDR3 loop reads CASSLRGYHGYTF. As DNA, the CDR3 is TGTGCCAGCAGCTTAAGAGGATATCATGGCTACACCTTC. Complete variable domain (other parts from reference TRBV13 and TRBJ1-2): AAGVIQSPRHLIKEKRETATLKCYPIPRHDTVYWYQQGPGQDPQFLISFYEKMQSDKGSIPDRFSAQQFSDYHSELNMSSLELGDSALYFCASSLRGYHGYTFGSGTRLTVV.

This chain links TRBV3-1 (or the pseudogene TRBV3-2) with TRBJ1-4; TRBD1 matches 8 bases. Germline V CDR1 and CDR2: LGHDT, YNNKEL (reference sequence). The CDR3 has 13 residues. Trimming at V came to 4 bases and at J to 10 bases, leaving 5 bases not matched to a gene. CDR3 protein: CASSLQGAGKLFF. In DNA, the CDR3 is TGTGCCAGCAGCCTTCAGGGGGCCGGAAAACTGTTTTTT.

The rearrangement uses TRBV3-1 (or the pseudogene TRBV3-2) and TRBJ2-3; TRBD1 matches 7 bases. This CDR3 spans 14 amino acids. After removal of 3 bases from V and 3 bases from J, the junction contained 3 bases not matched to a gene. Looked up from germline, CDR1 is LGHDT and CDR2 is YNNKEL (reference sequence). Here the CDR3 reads CASSHTGATDTQYF. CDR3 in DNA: TGTGCCAGCAGCCATACAGGGGCTACAGATACGCAGTATTTT.

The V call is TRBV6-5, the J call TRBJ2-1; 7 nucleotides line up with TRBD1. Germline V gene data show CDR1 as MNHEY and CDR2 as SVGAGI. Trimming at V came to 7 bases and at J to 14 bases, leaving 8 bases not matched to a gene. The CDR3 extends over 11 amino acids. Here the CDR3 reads CASNLGQLEFF. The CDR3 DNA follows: TGTGCCAGCAACCTGGGACAGTTGGAGTTCTTC.

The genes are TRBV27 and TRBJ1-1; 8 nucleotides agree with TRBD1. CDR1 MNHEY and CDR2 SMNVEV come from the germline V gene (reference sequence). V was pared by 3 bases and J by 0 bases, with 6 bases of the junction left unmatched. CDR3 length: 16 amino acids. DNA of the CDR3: TGTGCCAGCAGTTTCGATGACAGGGGCGTGAACACTGAAGCTTTCTTT. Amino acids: CASSFDDRGVNTEAFF.